This record covers a single TCR beta chain. Antigen specificity is unknown. This entry belongs to a study of beta chain features in type 1 diabetes. Whole-study findings and limits: Moderate but significant shortening of TCRB CDR3s was recorded in all four CD4+ subsets from Type 1 diabetes patients. cDNA-based sequencing might over-represent cells highly expressing TCR. The VDJ junctions of type 1 diabetes patients carried fewer insertions and more deletions.

Germline V gene data show CDR1 as SGHTA and CDR2 as FQGTGA. V lost 8 bases and J lost 5; bases outside the gene matches: 12. CDR3 length: 15 residues. TCRB transcripts that were expressed got sequenced, as all of the isolated RNA had been reverse transcribed. Clones were sequenced by immunoSEQ multiplex PCR, and TCRdb holds only the in-frame ones, with some missing. The sample includes 450,000 or so clones, over 9.5% of them seen just once. Sequencing input: naive CD4+ T cells from blood. The TCR comes from a young woman in good health. The chain carries TRBV7-3 and TRBJ2-1; 7 positions agree with TRBD2. CDR3 in amino acids: CASAKNSGFDNEQFF. Here the CDR3 DNA reads TGTGCCAGCGCGAAAAATAGCGGGTTCGACAATGAGCAGTTCTTC. Supplemented by reference TRBV7-3 and TRBJ2-1, the full variable domain reads GAGVSQTPSNKVTEKGKYVELRCDPISGHTALYWYRQSLGQGPEFLIYFQGTGAADDSGLPNDRFFAVRPEGSVSTLKIQRTERGDSAVYLCASAKNSGFDNEQFFGPGTRLTVL.